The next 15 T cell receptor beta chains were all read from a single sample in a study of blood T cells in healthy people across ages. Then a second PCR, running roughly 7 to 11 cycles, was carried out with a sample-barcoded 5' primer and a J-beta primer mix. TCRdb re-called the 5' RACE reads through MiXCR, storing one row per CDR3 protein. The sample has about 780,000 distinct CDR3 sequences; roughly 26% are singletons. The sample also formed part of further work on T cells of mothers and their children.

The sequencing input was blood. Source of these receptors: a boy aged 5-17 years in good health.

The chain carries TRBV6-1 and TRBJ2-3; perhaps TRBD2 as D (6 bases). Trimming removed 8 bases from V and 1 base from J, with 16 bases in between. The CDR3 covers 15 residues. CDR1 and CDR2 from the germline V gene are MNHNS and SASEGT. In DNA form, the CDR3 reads TGTGCCAGCGTGGAGGGGTCCGCGGGCACAGATACGCAGTATTTT. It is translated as CASVEGSAGTDTQYF.

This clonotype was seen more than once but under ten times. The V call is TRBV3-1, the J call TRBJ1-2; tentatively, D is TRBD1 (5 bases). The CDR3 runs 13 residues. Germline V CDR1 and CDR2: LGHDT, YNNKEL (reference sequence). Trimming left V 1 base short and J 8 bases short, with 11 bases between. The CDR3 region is CASSQGRGGGYTF. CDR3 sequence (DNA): TGTGCCAGCAGCCAAGGGAGGGGTGGCGGCTACACCTTC.

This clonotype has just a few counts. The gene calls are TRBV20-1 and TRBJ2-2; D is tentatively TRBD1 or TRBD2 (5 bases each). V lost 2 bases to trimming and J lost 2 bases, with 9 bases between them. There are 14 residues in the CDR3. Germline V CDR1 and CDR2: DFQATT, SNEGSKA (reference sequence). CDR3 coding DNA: TGCAGTGCTAGAACCGGGGCTAACACCGGGGAGCTGTTTTTT. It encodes CSARTGANTGELFF.

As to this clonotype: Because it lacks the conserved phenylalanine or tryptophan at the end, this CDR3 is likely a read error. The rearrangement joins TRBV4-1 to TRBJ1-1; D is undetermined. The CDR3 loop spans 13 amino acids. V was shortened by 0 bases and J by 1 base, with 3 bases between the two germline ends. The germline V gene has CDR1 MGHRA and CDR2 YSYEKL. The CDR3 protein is CASSQEPNTEAFL. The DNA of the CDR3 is TGCGCCAGCAGCCAAGAACCGAACACTGAAGCTTTCCTT.

The DNA of the CDR3 is TGTGCCAGCAGCCAGCGCAGGCACAATGAGCAGTTCTTC. Amino acids: CASSQRRHNEQFF. This sequence joins TRBV13 and TRBJ2-1; no clear D. Germline assignment: CDR1 PRHDT and CDR2 FYEKMQ (reference sequence). V dropped 5 bases and J dropped 5 bases, with 10 bases sitting between them. This CDR3 is built from 13 residues.

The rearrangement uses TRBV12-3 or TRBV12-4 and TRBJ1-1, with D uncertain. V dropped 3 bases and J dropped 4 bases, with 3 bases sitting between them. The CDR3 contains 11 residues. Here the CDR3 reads CASSFSTEAFF. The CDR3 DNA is TGTGCCAGCAGTTTTAGCACTGAAGCTTTCTTT.

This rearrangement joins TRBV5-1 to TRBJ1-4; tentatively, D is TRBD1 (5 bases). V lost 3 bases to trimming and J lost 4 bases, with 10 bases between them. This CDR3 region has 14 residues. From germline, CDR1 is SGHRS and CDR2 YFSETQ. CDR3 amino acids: CASSSGLINEKLFF. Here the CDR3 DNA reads TGCGCCAGCAGCTCGGGGCTGATTAATGAAAAACTGTTTTTT.

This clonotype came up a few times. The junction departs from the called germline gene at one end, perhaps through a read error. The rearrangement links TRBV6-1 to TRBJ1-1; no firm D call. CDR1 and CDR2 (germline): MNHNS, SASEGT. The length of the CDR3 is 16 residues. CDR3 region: CVSSDHEDKGNTEAFF. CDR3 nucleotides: TGTGTCAGCAGTGACCACGAAGACAAGGGGAACACTGAAGCTTTCTTT.

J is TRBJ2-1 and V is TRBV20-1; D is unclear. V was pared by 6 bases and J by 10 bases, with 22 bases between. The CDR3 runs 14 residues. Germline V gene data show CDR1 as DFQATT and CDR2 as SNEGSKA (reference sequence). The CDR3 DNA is TGCAGTGCAAGGCAGGTATCAACTACCGAGGAGCAGTTCTTC. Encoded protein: CSARQVSTTEEQFF.

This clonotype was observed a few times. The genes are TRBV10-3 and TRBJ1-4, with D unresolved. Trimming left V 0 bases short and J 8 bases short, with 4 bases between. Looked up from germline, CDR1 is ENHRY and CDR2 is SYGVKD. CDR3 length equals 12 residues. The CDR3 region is CAISESGEKLFF. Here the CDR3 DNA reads TGTGCCATCAGTGAGTCGGGCGAAAAACTGTTTTTT.

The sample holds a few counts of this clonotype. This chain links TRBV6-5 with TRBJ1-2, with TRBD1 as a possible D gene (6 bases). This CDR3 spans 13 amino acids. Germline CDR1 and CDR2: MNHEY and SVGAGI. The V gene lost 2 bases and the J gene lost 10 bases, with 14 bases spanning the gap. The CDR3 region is CASSYGGGGVYTF. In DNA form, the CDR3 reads TGTGCCAGCAGTTACGGAGGGGGAGGGGTCTACACCTTC.

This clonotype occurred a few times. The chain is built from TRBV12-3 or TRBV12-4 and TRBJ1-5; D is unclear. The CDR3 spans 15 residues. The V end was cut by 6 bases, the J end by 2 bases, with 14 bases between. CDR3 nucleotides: TGTGCCAGCAGCACTACGAGGAGAGGCAATCAGCCCCAGCATTTT. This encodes CASSTTRRGNQPQHF.

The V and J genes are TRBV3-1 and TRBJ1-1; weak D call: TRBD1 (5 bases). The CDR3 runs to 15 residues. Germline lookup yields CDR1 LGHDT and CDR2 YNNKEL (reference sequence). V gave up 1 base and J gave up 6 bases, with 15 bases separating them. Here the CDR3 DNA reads TGTGCCAGCAGCCAAGCCAACGCAGGGTACTCTGAAGCTTTCTTT. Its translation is CASSQANAGYSEAFF.

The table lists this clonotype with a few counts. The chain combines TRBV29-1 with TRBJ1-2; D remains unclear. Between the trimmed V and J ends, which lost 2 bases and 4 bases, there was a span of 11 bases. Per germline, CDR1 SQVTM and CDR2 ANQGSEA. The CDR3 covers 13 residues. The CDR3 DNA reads TGCAGCGTTGAAATCGCCCGCGCCTATGGCTACACCTTC. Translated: CSVEIARAYGYTF.

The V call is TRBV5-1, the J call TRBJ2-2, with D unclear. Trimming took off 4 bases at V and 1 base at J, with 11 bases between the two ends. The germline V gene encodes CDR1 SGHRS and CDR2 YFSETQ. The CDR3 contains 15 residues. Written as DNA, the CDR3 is TGCGCCAGCAGCCCCCGGACGGTGAACACCGGGGAGCTGTTTTTT. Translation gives CASSPRTVNTGELFF.